This TCR beta chain derives from a study of cytomegalovirus exposure and HLA in healthy donors. CDR3 length: 15 amino acids. V was cut by 6 bases and J by 2 bases, with 13 bases left in between. CDR1 and CDR2 (germline): MNHEY, SMNVEV (reference sequence). The PCR made use of 60 Vbeta and 13 Jbeta primers. Produced via immunoSEQ multiplex PCR; TCRdb's table is partial and in-frame only. The repertoire holds approximately 190,000 clones, with roughly 80% as singletons. Sequenced input: PBMCs. The chain links TRBV27 to TRBJ2-2, with TRBD1 as a possible D gene (6 bases). This clonotype originated in a woman aged 25 to 39 in good health and CMV-seropositive. CDR3 loop: CASRNYRVNTGELFF. As DNA, the CDR3 is TGTGCCAGCAGAAATTACAGGGTAAACACCGGGGAGCTGTTTTTT.